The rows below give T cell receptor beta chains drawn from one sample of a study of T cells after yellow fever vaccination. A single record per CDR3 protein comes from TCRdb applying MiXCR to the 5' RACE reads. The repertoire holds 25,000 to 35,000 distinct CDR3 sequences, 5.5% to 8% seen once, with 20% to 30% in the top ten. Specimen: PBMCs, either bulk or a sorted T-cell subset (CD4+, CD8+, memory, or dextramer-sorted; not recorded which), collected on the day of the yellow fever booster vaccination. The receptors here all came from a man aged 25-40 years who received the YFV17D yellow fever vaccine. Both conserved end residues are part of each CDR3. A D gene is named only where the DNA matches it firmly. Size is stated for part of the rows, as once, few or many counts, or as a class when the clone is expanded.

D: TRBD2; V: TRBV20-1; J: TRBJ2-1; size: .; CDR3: CCASLLAGAGSYNEQFF; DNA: TGCTGTGCTAGTCTTTTAGCGGGAGCTGGTTCCTACAATGAGCAGTTCTTC
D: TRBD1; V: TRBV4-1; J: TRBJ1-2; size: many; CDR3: CASSDRDRGNYGYTF; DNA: TGCGCCAGCTCGGACCGGGACAGGGGGAACTATGGCTACACCTTC
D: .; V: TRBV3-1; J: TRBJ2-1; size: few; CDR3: CASSLQSFSSYNEQFF; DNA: TGTGCCAGCAGTCTGCAGAGTTTCAGCTCCTACAATGAGCAGTTCTTC
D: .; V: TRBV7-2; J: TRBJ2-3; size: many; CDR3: CASSPDSTQYF; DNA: TGTGCCAGCAGCCCGGACAGCACGCAGTATTTT
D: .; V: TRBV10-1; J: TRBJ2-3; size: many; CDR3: CASRNRDKRGADTQYF; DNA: TGCGCCAGCAGGAACCGGGACAAACGAGGAGCAGATACGCAGTATTTT
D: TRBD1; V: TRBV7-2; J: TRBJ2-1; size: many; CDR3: CASSGDRGLGEQFF; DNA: TGTGCCAGCAGCGGAGACAGGGGGCTGGGTGAGCAGTTCTTC
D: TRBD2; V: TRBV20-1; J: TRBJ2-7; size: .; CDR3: CSAISGSDGEQYF; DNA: TGCAGTGCCATCAGCGGGAGCGATGGCGAGCAGTACTTC
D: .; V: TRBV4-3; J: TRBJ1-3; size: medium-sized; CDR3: CASSSTGDSGNTIYF; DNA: TGCGCCAGCAGCTCGACGGGAGACTCTGGAAACACCATATATTTT
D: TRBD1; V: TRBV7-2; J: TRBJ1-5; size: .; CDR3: CASSRGQYQPQHF; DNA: TGTGCCAGCAGCCGGGGACAGTATCAGCCCCAGCATTTT
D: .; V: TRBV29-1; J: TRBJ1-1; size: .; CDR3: CSVEVKGVNTEAFF; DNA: TGCAGCGTTGAAGTCAAGGGGGTTAACACTGAAGCTTTCTTT
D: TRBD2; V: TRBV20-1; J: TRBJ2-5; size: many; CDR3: CSAAGLADVETQYF; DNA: TGCAGTGCGGCGGGACTAGCGGATGTAGAGACCCAGTACTTC
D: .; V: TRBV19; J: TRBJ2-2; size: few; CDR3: CASSISINGGELFF; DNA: TGTGCCAGTAGTATTTCGATAAATGGCGGGGAGCTGTTTTTT
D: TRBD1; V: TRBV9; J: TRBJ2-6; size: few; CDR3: CASTPGTGPSGANVLTF; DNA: TGTGCCAGCACCCCGGGGACAGGACCCTCTGGGGCCAACGTCCTGACTTTC
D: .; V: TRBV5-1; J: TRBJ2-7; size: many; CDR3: CASSPDSYEQYF; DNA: TGCGCCAGCAGCCCAGACAGCTACGAGCAGTACTTC
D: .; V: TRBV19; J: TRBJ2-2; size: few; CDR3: CASSKTGLRELFF; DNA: TGTGCCAGTAGTAAAACAGGGCTGCGGGAGCTGTTTTTT
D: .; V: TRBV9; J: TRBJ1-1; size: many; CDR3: CASSVDWLNTEAFF; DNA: TGTGCCAGCAGCGTAGACTGGTTGAACACTGAAGCTTTCTTT
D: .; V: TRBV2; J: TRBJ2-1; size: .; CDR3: CASNRDGSSYNEQFF; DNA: TGTGCCAGCAACCGGGACGGTAGCTCCTACAATGAGCAGTTCTTC
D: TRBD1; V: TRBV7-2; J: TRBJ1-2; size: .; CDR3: CASSSLQGHNYGYTF; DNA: TGTGCCAGCAGCTCCCTACAGGGGCACAACTATGGCTACACCTTC
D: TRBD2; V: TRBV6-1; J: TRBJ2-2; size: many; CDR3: CASSRTSGSRYTGELFF; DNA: TGTGCCAGCAGTCGGACTAGCGGGAGTCGGTACACCGGGGAGCTGTTTTTT
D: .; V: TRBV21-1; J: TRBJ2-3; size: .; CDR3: CASSKEPGWYGTDTQYF; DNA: TGTGCCAGCAGCAAAGAACCGGGGTGGTATGGCACAGATACGCAGTATTTT
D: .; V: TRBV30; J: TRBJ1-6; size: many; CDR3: CAWSDSSPPLHF; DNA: TGTGCCTGGAGTGACAGTTCCCCACCCCTCCACTTT
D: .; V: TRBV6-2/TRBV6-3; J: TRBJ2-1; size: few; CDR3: CASSYPYRDGGRYNEQFF; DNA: TGTGCCAGCAGTTACCCCTACAGGGATGGGGGAAGATACAATGAGCAGTTCTTC
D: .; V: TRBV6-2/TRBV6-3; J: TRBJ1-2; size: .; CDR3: CASSYAGTYGYTF; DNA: TGTGCCAGCAGTTACGCAGGGACCTATGGCTACACCTTC
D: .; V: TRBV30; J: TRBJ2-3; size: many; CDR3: CAWMRATKEDTQYF; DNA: TGTGCCTGGATGCGAGCCACAAAAGAAGATACGCAGTATTTT
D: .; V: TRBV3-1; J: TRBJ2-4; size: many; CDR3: CASSQDPGLNIQYF; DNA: TGTGCCAGCAGCCAGGACCCCGGGCTAAACATTCAGTACTTC
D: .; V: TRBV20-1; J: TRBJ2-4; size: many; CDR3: CSVAVGSNIQYF; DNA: TGCAGCGTGGCTGTTGGGTCAAACATTCAGTACTTC
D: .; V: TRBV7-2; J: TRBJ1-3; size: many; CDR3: CASSLDPSGNTIYF; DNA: TGTGCCAGCAGCCTAGACCCCTCTGGAAACACCATATATTTT
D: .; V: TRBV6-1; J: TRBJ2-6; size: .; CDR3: CASSGENLGANVLTF; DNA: TGTGCCAGCAGCGGGGAGAATCTCGGGGCCAACGTCCTGACTTTC
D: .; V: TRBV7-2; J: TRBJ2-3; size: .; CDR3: CASSLGGGGTDTQYF; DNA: TGTGCCAGCAGCTTAGGGGGCGGAGGCACAGATACGCAGTATTTT
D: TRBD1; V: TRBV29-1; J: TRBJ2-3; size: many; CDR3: CSVRDRETDTQYF; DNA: TGCAGCGTACGGGACAGGGAAACAGATACGCAGTATTTT
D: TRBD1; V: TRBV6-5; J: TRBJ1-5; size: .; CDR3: CATQEQGVLGPQHF; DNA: TGTGCCACCCAGGAGCAGGGGGTCCTCGGGCCCCAGCATTTT
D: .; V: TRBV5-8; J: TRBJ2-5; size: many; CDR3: CASSPSGRGTQYF; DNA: TGTGCCAGCAGCCCGAGCGGACGGGGAACCCAGTACTTC
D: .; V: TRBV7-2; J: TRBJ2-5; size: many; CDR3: CASSFTGRETQYF; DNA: TGTGCCAGCAGCTTTACAGGGCGGGAGACCCAGTACTTC
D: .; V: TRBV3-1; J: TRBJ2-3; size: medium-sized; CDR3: CASSQDRATDTQYF; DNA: TGTGCCAGCAGCCAAGATCGAGCCACAGATACGCAGTATTTT
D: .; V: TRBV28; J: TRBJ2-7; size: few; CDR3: CASSASGLSSYEQYF; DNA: TGTGCCAGCAGTGCGAGCGGGCTTAGCTCCTACGAGCAGTACTTC
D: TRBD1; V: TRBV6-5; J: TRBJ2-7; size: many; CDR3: CASRTGTAGEQYF; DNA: TGTGCCAGCAGAACTGGGACAGCTGGCGAGCAGTACTTC
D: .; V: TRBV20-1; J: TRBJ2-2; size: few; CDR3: CSAKPQVSTGELFF; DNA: TGCAGTGCGAAACCCCAGGTGTCCACCGGGGAGCTGTTTTTT
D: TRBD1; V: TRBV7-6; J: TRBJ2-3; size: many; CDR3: CASSVDRGNADTQYF; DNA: TGTGCCAGCAGCGTTGACAGGGGGAACGCAGATACGCAGTATTTT
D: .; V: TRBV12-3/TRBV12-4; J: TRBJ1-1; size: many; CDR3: CASSFRGAEAFF; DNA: TGTGCCAGCAGTTTCCGTGGGGCTGAAGCTTTCTTT
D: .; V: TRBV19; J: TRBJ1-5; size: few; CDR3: CASSIPPGGSQPQHF; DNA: TGTGCCAGTAGTATCCCTCCGGGAGGAAGTCAGCCCCAGCATTTT
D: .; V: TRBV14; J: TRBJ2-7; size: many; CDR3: CASSPGGYEQYF; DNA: TGTGCCAGCAGCCCCGGCGGCTACGAGCAGTACTTC
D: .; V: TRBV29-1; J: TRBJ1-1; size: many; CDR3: CSVEVGLGTEAFF; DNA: TGCAGCGTTGAAGTAGGACTGGGAACTGAAGCTTTCTTT
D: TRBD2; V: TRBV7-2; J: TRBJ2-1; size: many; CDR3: CASSTSGSRREQFF; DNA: TGTGCCAGCAGCACTAGCGGGAGCCGCCGTGAGCAGTTCTTC
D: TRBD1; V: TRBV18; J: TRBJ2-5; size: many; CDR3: CASSPPGTGVEETQYF; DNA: TGTGCCAGCTCACCCCCCGGGACAGGGGTCGAGGAGACCCAGTACTTC